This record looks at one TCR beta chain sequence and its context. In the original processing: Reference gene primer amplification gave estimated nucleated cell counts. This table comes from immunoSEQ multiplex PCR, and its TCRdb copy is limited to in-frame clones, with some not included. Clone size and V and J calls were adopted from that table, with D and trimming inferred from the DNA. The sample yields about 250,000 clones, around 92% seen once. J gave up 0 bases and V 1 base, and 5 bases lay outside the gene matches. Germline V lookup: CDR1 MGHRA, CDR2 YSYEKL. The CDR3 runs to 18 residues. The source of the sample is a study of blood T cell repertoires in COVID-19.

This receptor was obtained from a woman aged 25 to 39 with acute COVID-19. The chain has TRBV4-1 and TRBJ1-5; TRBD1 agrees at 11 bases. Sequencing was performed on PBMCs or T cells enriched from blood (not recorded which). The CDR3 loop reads CASSQAGQGGYSNQPQHF. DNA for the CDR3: TGCGCCAGCAGCCAAGCGGGACAGGGGGGTTATAGCAATCAGCCCCAGCATTTT.